The entry below gives a single T cell receptor (beta chain) sequence along with its context. What it binds is not known. This record belongs to a study of blood T cells in healthy people across ages. Findings of the study overall: Older individuals had lower TCR beta diversity per million T cells (the decline was roughly linear).

Germline CDR1 and CDR2: LNHNV and YYDKDF (reference sequence). The V end lost 0 bases, the J end lost 1 base, and 9 bases lay between the germline ends. This CDR3 contains 15 residues. The authors ran a second PCR of 7 to 11 cycles using a sample-barcoded 5' primer and a J-beta primer mix. TCRdb independently ran MiXCR on the 5' RACE reads; one entry per CDR3 protein. The sample lists about 780,000 distinct CDR3 sequences, under 30% occurring once. The data were also submitted as part of a second study, on T cells of mothers and their children.

The rearrangement links TRBV15 to TRBJ1-1; D is uncertain. Sequencing was carried out using blood. The TCR was taken from a boy aged 5-17 years in good health. As DNA, the CDR3 is TGTGCCACCAGCAGAGATCGATATGCGAACACTGAAGCTTTCTTT. The encoded protein is CATSRDRYANTEAFF.